The clone carrying this T cell receptor beta chain was recorded a few times. Antigen unknown. The sample originates from a study of radiation and T cells in renal cell carcinoma. CDR1 SGHRS and CDR2 YFSETQ come from the germline V gene. The CDR3 is made up of 14 amino acids. V lost 1 base to trimming and J lost 0 bases, with 2 bases between them. Time point defined: blood 2 weeks post-SBRT. Treatment specified: 15 Gy SBRT to primary tumor, nephrectomy 4 weeks later. Assay: immunoSEQ multiplex PCR; the TCRdb copy retains only in-frame clones and omits some. The sample yields roughly 120,000 clones, approximately 75% seen once. General study points: From baseline, blood top tumor clonotypes peaked at 2 weeks post-radiation.

The chain carries TRBV5-1 and TRBJ1-6; no reliable D call. The material sequenced was blood, taken from a patient whose treatment included radiotherapy and nephrectomy. This clonotype was sampled from a woman in her sixties with renal cell carcinoma. CDR3: CASSLSSYNSPLHF. The CDR3 DNA reads as TGCGCCAGCAGCTTGAGCTCCTATAATTCACCCCTCCACTTT. Full variable domain (missing parts from reference TRBV5-1 and TRBJ1-6): KAGVTQTPRYLIKTRGQQVTLSCSPISGHRSVSWYQQTPGQGLQFLFEYFSETQRNKGNFPGRFSGRQFSNSRSEMNVSTLELGDSALYLCASSLSSYNSPLHFGNGTRLTVT.